The sequence of this T cell receptor beta chain was determined in a study of regulatory T cells in long-lasting Graves disease. On the study more broadly: The antithyroid drugs taken by newly diagnosed Graves' patients had been used for under 3 months.

Time point meaning: newly diagnosed GD, antithyroid drugs for less than 3 months. Construction of the TCR library relied on RNA isolated from PBMCs. The CDR3 is made up of 12 amino acids. Germline loops: CDR1 GTSNPN, CDR2 SVGIG (reference sequence). V was cut by 5 bases and J by 4 bases, with 11 bases left in between. CDR3-region Arm-PCR and iRepertoire HTBI primers produced the TCR beta libraries. MiXCR, applied by TCRdb to the multiplex PCR reads, yields one record per CDR3 protein. This sample has about 200,000 distinct CDR3 sequences; approximately 18% occur once, and the top ten carry 12%. This clonotype was recorded at least ten times. Its matching antigen is unknown. Broader study findings: Compared with new cases, persistent Graves' patients showed reduced TCR diversity. TRBV28, TRBJ1-2 and TRBJ2-5 emerged as the favored segments in persistent disease.

A further study also used this sample, focusing on T cells in Graves' hyperthyroidism and ophthalmopathy. Per that study: HTBI primers were the set used in a first-round RT-PCR of the TCR CDR3.

This TCR was sampled from a woman in her 30s with Graves disease. The chain links TRBV30 to TRBJ1-1, with unresolved D. The specimen comprised peripheral blood mononuclear cells (PBMCs), sampled at new diagnosis, from a patient treated with antithyroid drugs. CDR3 in amino acids: CAWSKVRTEAFF. The DNA of the CDR3 is TGTGCCTGGTCGAAGGTACGCACTGAAGCTTTCTTT. Using reference TRBV30 and TRBJ1-1 for the parts outside the CDR3, the full variable domain is SQTIHQWPATLVQPVGSPLSLECTVEGTSNPNLYWYRQAAGRGLQLLFYSVGIGQISSEVPQNLSASRPQDRQFILSSKKLLLSDSGFYLCAWSKVRTEAFFGQGTRLTVV.